These T cell receptor beta chains were read from a single sample in a study of CD4 and CD8 cells across lung adenocarcinoma regions. A single record per CDR3 protein comes from TCRdb applying MiXCR to the PCR reads. The sample has tens of thousands of distinct CDR3 sequences, approximately 52% seen once. Sequencing was carried out using CD4+ T cells from the center of a lung tumor. These receptors all stem from a male donor with lung adenocarcinoma. The CD4 and CD8 labels of this study may be unreliable. Both conserved end residues are part of each CDR3. D genes are given only for firm matches. For some rows the clone size is stated as once, few or many, or as a class when expanded; others skip it.

len: 15; d_gene: TRBD2; v_gene: TRBV5-6; abundance: NA; j_gene: TRBJ2-1; CDR3nt: TGTGCCAGCAGCATGACTAGCGGGAGCTACAATGAGCAGTTCTTC; CDR3aa: CASSMTSGSYNEQFF
len: 16; d_gene: NA; v_gene: TRBV6-4; abundance: many; j_gene: TRBJ2-3; CDR3nt: TGTGCCAGCAGTCCCCGTGGGATAGGGGTAACAGATACGCAGTATTTT; CDR3aa: CASSPRGIGVTDTQYF
len: 12; d_gene: TRBD2; v_gene: TRBV4-1; abundance: few; j_gene: TRBJ2-1; CDR3nt: TGCGCCAGCAGCCAGCACGGACTAGAGAAGTTCTTC; CDR3aa: CASSQHGLEKFF
len: 15; d_gene: TRBD2; v_gene: TRBV9; abundance: NA; j_gene: TRBJ2-7; CDR3nt: TGTGCCAGCAGCCCTTCGGTAGCGGGGACCTACGAGCAGTACTTC; CDR3aa: CASSPSVAGTYEQYF
len: 13; d_gene: NA; v_gene: TRBV11-2; abundance: many; j_gene: TRBJ2-2; CDR3nt: TGTGCCGGTAAACAGGGGAACACCGGGGAGCTGTTTTTT; CDR3aa: CAGKQGNTGELFF
len: 14; d_gene: TRBD2; v_gene: TRBV27; abundance: NA; j_gene: TRBJ2-3; CDR3nt: TGTGCGGCTAACGGGGGGGGAGACGCAGATACGCAGTATTTC; CDR3aa: CAANGGGDADTQYF
len: 17; d_gene: TRBD1; v_gene: TRBV6-1; abundance: NA; j_gene: TRBJ2-5; CDR3nt: TGTGCCAGCAGTGGACCCGACAGGGGGCGAGGGTACGAGGCGCAGTACTTC; CDR3aa: CASSGPDRGRGYEAQYF
len: 17; d_gene: TRBD2; v_gene: TRBV6-1; abundance: NA; j_gene: TRBJ2-7; CDR3nt: TGTGCCAGCAGTGGGCCTTTCCTAGCGGGAGGGCCGGGGGAGCAGTACTTC; CDR3aa: CASSGPFLAGGPGEQYF
len: 15; d_gene: NA; v_gene: TRBV6-1; abundance: NA; j_gene: TRBJ2-4; CDR3nt: TGTGCCAGCGGTGAAAGGGCTAGTGAGAGAGACACTCAGTACTTC; CDR3aa: CASGERASERDTQYF
len: 13; d_gene: NA; v_gene: TRBV7-3; abundance: few; j_gene: TRBJ2-3; CDR3nt: TGTGCCAGCAGCAAGGGGGGGGCAGATACGCAGTATTTT; CDR3aa: CASSKGGADTQYF
len: 19; d_gene: NA; v_gene: TRBV6-1; abundance: NA; j_gene: TRBJ2-5; CDR3nt: TGTGCCAGCAGTGAATTCGCGGGGCTCGGGAGCTTTGACCAAAACACCCAGTACTTC; CDR3aa: CASSEFAGLGSFDQNTQYF
len: 13; d_gene: NA; v_gene: TRBV6-5; abundance: medium-sized; j_gene: TRBJ2-3; CDR3nt: TGTGCCAGCAGTTACGTTCCCGCAGATACGCAGTATTTT; CDR3aa: CASSYVPADTQYF
len: 14; d_gene: NA; v_gene: TRBV12-3/TRBV12-4; abundance: few; j_gene: TRBJ2-1; CDR3nt: TGTGCCAGCACCGGGTGGGCTGCCTACAATGAGCAGTTCTTC; CDR3aa: CASTGWAAYNEQFF
len: 11; d_gene: NA; v_gene: TRBV12-2; abundance: few; j_gene: TRBJ2-1; CDR3nt: TGTGCAAGTCGCTTTGGGTGTGAGCAGTTCTTC; CDR3aa: CASRFGCEQFF
len: 17; d_gene: TRBD2; v_gene: TRBV27; abundance: few; j_gene: TRBJ2-3; CDR3nt: TGTGCCAGCAGTGCGGGCCGCGGGGGTTCTGGCCCAGATACGCAGTACTTT; CDR3aa: CASSAGRGGSGPDTQYF
len: 14; d_gene: NA; v_gene: TRBV6-6; abundance: medium-sized; j_gene: TRBJ2-7; CDR3nt: TGTGCCAGCAGGGTCCAGCGGAGAGCCTACGAGCAGTACTTC; CDR3aa: CASRVQRRAYEQYF
len: 13; d_gene: NA; v_gene: TRBV12-3/TRBV12-4; abundance: NA; j_gene: TRBJ1-1; CDR3nt: TGTGCCAGCATTTGGACCGGTGAGGGTGAAGCTTTCTTT; CDR3aa: CASIWTGEGEAFF
len: 15; d_gene: NA; v_gene: TRBV6-1; abundance: medium-sized; j_gene: TRBJ1-2; CDR3nt: TGTGCCAGCAACAACGGCGCGGGGAATAACTATGGCTACACCTTC; CDR3aa: CASNNGAGNNYGYTF
len: 15; d_gene: NA; v_gene: TRBV12-3/TRBV12-4; abundance: NA; j_gene: TRBJ2-1; CDR3nt: TGTGCCAGCACCTTACTTGGGGGGGCGAGTTATGAGCAGTTCTTC; CDR3aa: CASTLLGGASYEQFF
len: 14; d_gene: NA; v_gene: TRBV27; abundance: NA; j_gene: TRBJ2-3; CDR3nt: TGTGCCAGCAGGGGGATCGGGACGAAAAACACGCAGTATTTT; CDR3aa: CASRGIGTKNTQYF
len: 13; d_gene: NA; v_gene: TRBV10-1; abundance: NA; j_gene: TRBJ2-5; CDR3nt: TGCGCCACCGTGACAGGCCCTTGCTACGCCCAGTACTTC; CDR3aa: CATVTGPCYAQYF
len: 15; d_gene: NA; v_gene: TRBV6-1; abundance: many; j_gene: TRBJ1-5; CDR3nt: TGTGCCAGCAGTGAAGGGAGAGGGGCGGTTCAGCCCCAGCATTTT; CDR3aa: CASSEGRGAVQPQHF
len: 14; d_gene: TRBD2; v_gene: TRBV20-1; abundance: few; j_gene: TRBJ2-1; CDR3nt: TGCAGTGTCGATACTAGCGGGAGGGGCAATGAGCAGTTCTTC; CDR3aa: CSVDTSGRGNEQFF
len: 13; d_gene: NA; v_gene: TRBV6-1; abundance: NA; j_gene: TRBJ2-5; CDR3nt: TGTGCCAGCAGTGGACTGGGGCAAACGTCCCGACTCTTC; CDR3aa: CASSGLGQTSRLF
len: 15; d_gene: NA; v_gene: TRBV11-3; abundance: NA; j_gene: TRBJ2-7; CDR3nt: TGTGCCAGCAGCTTAGACCCGGGTAGCTTCAGCGAGCAGTACTTC; CDR3aa: CASSLDPGSFSEQYF
len: 15; d_gene: NA; v_gene: TRBV14; abundance: NA; j_gene: TRBJ2-7; CDR3nt: TGTGCCAGCAGCCAAGGACCTGCGACAGTATACGAGCAGTACTTC; CDR3aa: CASSQGPATVYEQYF